One and the same sample provided the 22 T cell receptor beta chains below, sequenced in a study of siplizumab effects on memory and regulatory T cells. Clones were sequenced by immunoSEQ multiplex PCR, and TCRdb holds only the in-frame ones, with some missing. The repertoire consists of about 40,000 clones, with roughly 90% occurring once and the leading ten covering around 0.25%. The sequencing input was naive CD4+ T cells sorted from blood. These receptors were collected from a human donor in good health.

This chain joins TRBV10-3 and TRBJ2-3; 8 positions match TRBD2. After removal of 4 bases from V and 0 bases from J, the junction contained 6 bases not matched to a gene. The CDR3 covers 16 residues. Looked up from germline, CDR1 is ENHRY and CDR2 is SYGVKD. Here the CDR3 DNA reads TGTGCCATCAGTGCAGGACTAGCCGCTAGCACAGATACGCAGTATTTT. This gives the protein CAISAGLAASTDTQYF.

V gene TRBV5-5 combines with J gene TRBJ2-7; 9 bases agree with TRBD1. Trimming at V came to 3 bases and at J to 2 bases, leaving 18 bases not matched to a gene. The CDR3 is 19 amino acids. Germline V CDR1 and CDR2: SGHKS, YYEKEE (reference sequence). CDR3 region: CASSSHSPGTGFGAYEQYF. The CDR3 DNA reads as TGTGCCAGCAGCTCGCACAGTCCCGGGACAGGGTTTGGGGCCTACGAGCAGTACTTC.

V usage is TRBV7-2 and J usage is TRBJ1-1, with 8 bases matching TRBD1. CDR3 length: 13 amino acids. CDR1 is SGHTA, CDR2 FQGNSA, per germline. V lost 5 bases and J lost 5; bases outside the gene matches: 4. This CDR3 reads CASSQGARTEAFF. The CDR3 DNA reads as TGTGCCAGCAGCCAGGGGGCGCGGACTGAAGCTTTCTTT.

This chain links TRBV7-2 with TRBJ2-7, with D possibly being TRBD2 (6 bases). V was clipped by 5 bases and J by 3 bases, with 23 bases between them. CDR1 and CDR2 (germline): SGHTA, FQGNSA. This CDR3 has 17 amino acids. CDR3 residues: CASSPTREPNRLYEQYF. CDR3 sequence (DNA): TGTGCCAGCAGCCCGACTAGAGAGCCGAACAGGCTCTACGAGCAGTACTTC.

The chain joins TRBV2 to TRBJ2-2, with TRBD2 matching over 8 bases. The V gene end was trimmed by 7 bases and the J gene end by 8 bases; junction bases not matched to a gene: 9. CDR3 size: 14 residues. Germline V CDR1 and CDR2: SNHLY, FYNNEI. The CDR3 DNA follows: TGTGCCAGCAAAGCCAGCGGGAGTTGGGGGGAGCTGTTTTTT. Its protein product is CASKASGSWGELFF.

This chain joins TRBV5-1 and TRBJ1-4; 10 bases align to TRBD1. This CDR3 has 14 residues. V shed 4 bases and J 7 bases; nucleotides not matched to a gene: 4. In germline, CDR1 is SGHRS, CDR2 YFSETQ. CDR3 bases: TGCGCCAGCAGCCTGACAGGGGGCGGTGAAAAACTGTTTTTT. This translates into CASSLTGGGEKLFF.

This clone was counted once. V is TRBV9 and J is TRBJ2-7, with 7 bases identical to TRBD2. The germline CDR1 and CDR2 sequences are SGDLS and YYNGEE. This CDR3 is 15 amino acids long. V gave up 4 bases and J gave up 0 bases; unmatched junction bases: 7. The CDR3 region is CASSSLSGNSYEQYF. CDR3 nucleotides: TGTGCCAGCAGCTCCCTAAGCGGGAACTCCTACGAGCAGTACTTC.

The gene calls are TRBV19 and TRBJ2-7; D is undetermined. V dropped 5 bases and J dropped 7 bases, with 21 bases sitting between them. Germline CDR1 and CDR2: LNHDA and SQIVND (reference sequence). This CDR3 spans 15 amino acids. CDR3 coding DNA: TGTGCCAGTAGTTCACAGCACAGTTTCCAAGGGGAGCAGTACTTC. It translates to CASSSQHSFQGEQYF.

The chain couples TRBV11-2 to TRBJ1-2, with D possibly TRBD1 on 5 matching bases. CDR1 and CDR2 (germline): SGHAT, FQNNGV. This CDR3 has 16 residues. V lost 0 bases to trimming and J lost 3 bases, with 14 bases between them. CDR3 sequence reads: CASSLDGAGAHYGYTF. CDR3 nucleotides: TGTGCCAGCAGCTTAGATGGGGCAGGCGCGCACTATGGCTACACCTTC.

The CDR3 sequence: CASSLDPSTDTQYF. The CDR3 DNA reads as TGTGCCAGCAGCTTAGATCCGAGCACAGATACGCAGTATTTT. This chain links TRBV7-9 with TRBJ2-3, with no clear D. The CDR3 runs to 14 residues. Trimming removed 1 base at V and 0 bases at J, with 5 bases between. Germline CDR1 SEHNR, CDR2 FQNEAQ (reference sequence).

This chain connects TRBV5-8 to TRBJ2-7; TRBD1 aligns across 9 bases. Germline values: CDR1 SGHTS, CDR2 YDEGEE. CDR3 size: 14 residues. V was pared by 4 bases and J by 3 bases, with 5 bases of the junction left unmatched. The DNA for the CDR3 is TGTGCCAGCAGCCTCGGGACAGGGCTCTACGAGCAGTACTTC. Its translation is CASSLGTGLYEQYF.

The chain uses TRBV5-1 and TRBJ2-3; possibly TRBD1 or TRBD2 for D (6 bases each). Looked up from germline, CDR1 is SGHRS and CDR2 is YFSETQ. V shed 0 bases and J shed 6 bases, with 14 bases lying between them. This CDR3 has 15 residues. The CDR3 protein is CASSLVGGLTDTQYF. CDR3 nucleotide sequence: TGCGCCAGCAGCTTGGTGGGGGGCTTGACGGATACGCAGTATTTT. The full variable domain, completed using reference TRBV5-1 and TRBJ2-3, is KAGVTQTPRYLIKTRGQQVTLSCSPISGHRSVSWYQQTPGQGLQFLFEYFSETQRNKGNFPGRFSGRQFSNSRSEMNVSTLELGDSALYLCASSLVGGLTDTQYFGPGTRLTVL.

This chain connects TRBV6-6 to TRBJ1-1; 10 nucleotides agree with TRBD1. The germline CDR1 and CDR2 sequences are MNHNY and SVGAGI (reference sequence). After removal of 7 bases from V and 3 bases from J, the junction contained 8 bases not matched to a gene. The CDR3 spans 15 residues. This CDR3 is CASTRTGQGDTEAFF. The CDR3 coding sequence is TGTGCCAGCACCCGTACCGGACAGGGGGACACTGAAGCTTTCTTT.

The rearrangement joins TRBV7-9 to TRBJ2-7; D call uncertain. Trimming removed 5 bases at V and 4 bases at J, with 18 bases between. CDR1 and CDR2 (germline): SEHNR, FQNEAQ (reference sequence). This CDR3 region has 15 residues. CDR3 residues: CASSPWASRGYEQYF. In DNA form, the CDR3 reads TGTGCCAGCAGCCCTTGGGCCTCCCGAGGATACGAGCAGTACTTC.

This sequence joins TRBV19 and TRBJ1-5; no firm D call. The CDR3 runs to 15 residues. Trimming took 0 bases from V and 2 from J, leaving 8 bases between them. Germline lookup yields CDR1 LNHDA and CDR2 SQIVND (reference sequence). The CDR3 is CASSIEGIGNQPQHF. CDR3 DNA: TGTGCCAGTAGTATAGAGGGGATTGGCAATCAGCCCCAGCATTTT.

The gene calls are TRBV10-3 and TRBJ1-5, with D unclear. The CDR3 runs 12 residues. Per germline, CDR1 ENHRY and CDR2 SYGVKD. The germline V and J ends were trimmed by 3 bases and 2 bases, with 2 bases remaining between them. The CDR3, as DNA: TGTGCCATCAGTGACCGCAATCAGCCCCAGCATTTT. Translation: CAISDRNQPQHF.

This chain connects TRBV6-5 to TRBJ2-2, with a weak D call TRBD2 (5 bases). Trimming stripped 7 bases from V and 5 bases from J, with 11 bases between. Germline CDR1 reads MNHEY; CDR2 reads SVGAGI. This CDR3 region has 13 residues. The CDR3 loop reads CASTPRGTGELFF. In DNA, the CDR3 is TGTGCCAGCACCCCTAGAGGGACCGGGGAGCTGTTTTTT.

This chain joins TRBV6-5 and TRBJ1-6; TRBD1 might be the D (6 bases). The ends were cut back, 7 bases at V and 2 bases at J, with 12 bases in the middle. The CDR3 is 15 residues long. The germline V gene encodes CDR1 MNHEY and CDR2 SVGAGI. The CDR3 DNA reads TGTGCCAGCACTCGACAGGCGACCTATAATTCACCCCTCCACTTT. This encodes CASTRQATYNSPLHF.

The chain combines TRBV6-5 with TRBJ2-1; 13 bases agree with TRBD2. The V gene's germline CDR1 is MNHEY and CDR2 SVGAGI. The length of the CDR3 is 16 residues. J lost 9 bases, V lost 2 bases, and 7 bases had no gene match. CDR3 residues: CASSYLGTSGMVEQFF. CDR3 coding DNA: TGTGCCAGCAGTTACCTCGGGACTAGCGGGATGGTTGAGCAGTTCTTC.

This clone was recorded only once. CDR3 region: CASSLSPGTSYNEQFF. The DNA for the CDR3 is TGCGCCAGCAGCTTGTCCCCGGGCACCTCCTACAATGAGCAGTTCTTC. The V gene is TRBV5-1, the J gene TRBJ2-1; D uncertain. With 1 base removed from V and 0 bases from J, the gap between germline ends came to 11 bases. Germline-derived CDR1 and CDR2 are SGHRS and YFSETQ. The CDR3 totals 16 residues.

The chain couples TRBV7-9 to TRBJ1-1; the D is unclear. V was cut by 2 bases and J by 3 bases, with 4 bases left in between. The CDR3 is made up of 12 amino acids. Looked up from germline, CDR1 is SEHNR and CDR2 is FQNEAQ (reference sequence). The CDR3 is CASSLHHTEAFF. CDR3 DNA sequence: TGTGCCAGCAGCTTACATCACACTGAAGCTTTCTTT.

The chain has TRBV11-3 and TRBJ2-5, with D hard to call. V was shortened by 3 bases and J by 4 bases, with 9 bases between the two germline ends. The CDR3 extends over 13 amino acids. Germline CDR1 SGHNT, CDR2 YENEEA. The CDR3: CASSFPPGETQYF. The CDR3 DNA is TGTGCCAGCAGCTTCCCTCCGGGAGAGACCCAGTACTTC.